This TCR beta chain appears in the sequencing data of a study of graft-versus-host responses after intestinal transplantation. Here immunoSEQ multiplex PCR was the method, and the copy in TCRdb shows in-frame clones only, minus some. The data contain 60,000 to 65,000 clones, about 89% of them singletons. The CDR3 extends over 14 amino acids. Per the germline V gene, CDR1 is SGHRS and CDR2 is YFSETQ. Once graft tissue had been processed, intraepithelial and lamina propria lymphocytes were released. The chain recombines TRBV5-1 with TRBJ2-5, with D hard to call. The J call may be in error: the DNA end matches TRBJ2-7 better. Sample: ileum tissue, taken around 350 days after transplant. The receptor was isolated from a human patient who received an intestinal transplant, so some T cells may come from the graft donor. The CDR3 nucleotides are TGCGCCAGCAGCTTAGAGGCTCTTTGGGGCGAGCAGTACTTC. This translates into CASSLEALWGEQYF.